What follows describes a single T cell receptor (beta chain). The data originate from a study of blood T cell repertoires in COVID-19. Study at large: Researchers got acute and convalescent COVID-19 samples from the United States, Italy and Spain. The cDNA or gDNA used as material had been derived from T cells, B-cell-depleted T cells, or PBMCs.

In the original workflow: Researchers report that nucleated cell counts were estimated from reference gene primer amplification. Method: immunoSEQ multiplex PCR; TCRdb's copy keeps in-frame clones and lacks some. The V and J calls and clone size were taken over from that table, and D and trimming were inferred from the DNA. In the table there are some 180,000 clones, around 81% of which are singletons. Germline loops: CDR1 SGHDT, CDR2 YYEEEE. V shed 4 bases and J 2 bases; nucleotides not matched to a gene: 6. This CDR3 has 14 amino acids. The chain carries TRBV5-6 and TRBJ2-7, with 7 bases that match TRBD1. Input material: peripheral blood. This clonotype was sampled from a woman between 40 and 55 years old with COVID-19, enrolled during active disease. CDR3 bases: TGTGCCAGCAGCAATAACAGGGGCGCCTACGAGCAGTACGTC. The encoded protein is CASSNNRGAYEQYV.